This T cell receptor (beta chain) was sequenced for a study of CD8 T cells in Susac syndrome. About the study: When their blood was taken, patients with Susac syndrome were therapy-naive, taking corticosteroids, or taking intravenous immunoglobulin alone.

V lost 5 bases to trimming and J lost 4 bases, with 12 bases between them. The CDR3 spans 14 residues. The authors reverse transcribed roughly 0.45 to 1 ug RNA with random hexamers. Amplification of TCR beta CDR3 across 54 Vbeta and 13 Jbeta was performed with immunoSEQ multiplex PCR. TCRdb re-derived calls from the immunoSEQ multiplex PCR reads in MiXCR, one entry per CDR3 protein. The data show some 180,000 distinct CDR3 sequences, 91% seen once. Purification of the CD8+ and CD4+ T cells relied on negative isolation, and TEMRA cells underwent FACS enrichment. The receptor's source is a human donor with Susac syndrome. Sequencing used CD4+ T cells from PBMCs. The chain carries TRBV12-3 or TRBV12-4 and TRBJ1-5, with D possibly being TRBD1 (5 bases). The CDR3 sequence is CASSDRQINQPQHF. As DNA, the CDR3 is TGTGCCAGCAGTGACCGACAGATAAATCAGCCCCAGCATTTT.